The 15 T cell receptor beta chains presented below share a single source sample, sequenced in a study of early T cells in non-severe SARS-CoV-2 infection. MiXCR, run by TCRdb on the 5' RACE reads, gives a single entry per CDR3 protein. The data show about 67,000 distinct CDR3 sequences, around a tenth seen once. Sequencing was performed on whole blood. These TCRs come from an adult who was a healthcare worker with PCR-confirmed SARS-CoV-2 infection or an uninfected control (not recorded which).

Ten or more counts support this clonotype. In DNA form, the CDR3 reads TGTGCCAGTAGTAACGCCGGGACAGGGATCCTACTTATGTACGAGCAGTACTTC. This sequence encodes CASSNAGTGILLMYEQYF. This chain links TRBV19 with TRBJ2-7; TRBD1 aligns across 9 bases. The V gene end was trimmed by 4 bases and the J gene end by 4 bases; junction bases not matched to a gene: 17. This CDR3 contains 18 residues. Germline CDR1 and CDR2: LNHDA and SQIVND (reference sequence).

At least ten counts were recorded for this clonotype. V is TRBV19 and J is TRBJ1-3; 8 bases are shared with TRBD1. The CDR3 totals 19 residues. With V trimmed by 4 bases and J by 0 bases, 14 bases remained unmatched. Germline assignment: CDR1 LNHDA and CDR2 SQIVND (reference sequence). The CDR3 sequence is CASSTFYGQGEPSGNTIYF. The CDR3 bases are TGTGCCAGTAGTACCTTCTATGGACAGGGCGAACCCTCTGGAAACACCATATATTTT. Full variable domain (missing parts from reference TRBV19 and TRBJ1-3): DGGITQSPKYLFRKEGQNVTLSCEQNLNHDAMYWYRQDPGQGLRLIYYSQIVNDFQKGDIAEGYSVSREKKESFPLTVTSAQKNPTAFYLCASSTFYGQGEPSGNTIYFGEGSWLTVV.

The table lists this clonotype with many counts. The V call is TRBV20-1, the J call TRBJ1-4; D is uncertain. The CDR3 contains 12 residues. Per germline, CDR1 DFQATT and CDR2 SNEGSKA (reference sequence). V lost 0 bases and J 10 bases, leaving 9 bases between the germline ends. CDR3 sequence: CSARDNGGKLFF. The CDR3 DNA is TGCAGTGCTAGAGATAATGGAGGAAAACTGTTTTTT.

This clonotype has a count of ten or more. The gene calls are TRBV7-2 and TRBJ2-3; D not resolved. There are 17 residues in the CDR3. Trimming cost V 0 bases and J 6 bases, with 19 bases left between them. CDR1 and CDR2 (germline): SGHTA, FQGNSA. The CDR3 region has the DNA TGTGCCAGCAGCTTAGCGAGACGATTGGGATTCGACGATACGCAGTATTTT. This gives the protein CASSLARRLGFDDTQYF. Full variable domain (remainder filled in from reference TRBV7-2 and TRBJ2-3): GAGVSQSPSNKVTEKGKDVELRCDPISGHTALYWYRQSLGQGLEFLIYFQGNSAPDKSGLPSDRFSAERTGGSVSTLTIQRTQQEDSAVYLCASSLARRLGFDDTQYFGPGTRLTVL.

This chain connects TRBV2 to TRBJ2-7; D may be TRBD2 (6 bases). The ends were cut back, 10 bases at V and 3 bases at J, with 13 bases in the middle. Germline values: CDR1 SNHLY, CDR2 FYNNEI. The CDR3 has 12 amino acids. CDR3 bases: TGTGCCACCTCCCCGACTAGCTACGAGCAGTACTTC. It is translated as CATSPTSYEQYF.

This clonotype was seen many times. The genes are TRBV6-5 and TRBJ1-1; D might be TRBD1 (5 bases). This CDR3 comprises 16 residues. The V and J ends lost 3 bases and 5 bases respectively, with 19 bases between them. Germline-derived CDR1 and CDR2 are MNHEY and SVGAGI. CDR3 loop: CASSYGAQGGRTEAFF. The CDR3 DNA reads as TGTGCCAGCAGTTATGGGGCCCAGGGCGGGAGGACTGAAGCTTTCTTT.

Note on this clonotype: A single base separates this from a much larger clone, so it may be a read error. The chain recombines TRBV20-1 with TRBJ2-1, with TRBD1 matching over 7 bases. The CDR3 has 15 residues. Germline loops: CDR1 DFQATT, CDR2 SNEGSKA (reference sequence). The trim removed 0 bases at V and 2 bases at J, leaving 4 bases unmatched. The CDR3 DNA reads as TGCAGTGCTAGAGAGGGGACAGAGACCTACAATGAGCAGTTCTTC. Translation: CSAREGTETYNEQFF.

This clonotype was detected many times. The chain combines TRBV12-3 or TRBV12-4 with TRBJ2-2; D gene uncertain. V was pared by 6 bases and J by 2 bases, with 10 bases between. The CDR3 totals 14 residues. The CDR3 loop reads CASSKGVNTGELFF. In DNA, the CDR3 is TGTGCCAGCAGCAAAGGAGTAAACACCGGGGAGCTGTTTTTT.

This clonotype was seen ten or more times. J is TRBJ1-2 and V is TRBV5-4; TRBD1 matches 8 bases. The trim removed 4 bases at V and 2 bases at J, leaving 1 base unmatched. The CDR3 has 13 residues. In germline, CDR1 is SGHNT, CDR2 YYREEE (reference sequence). In DNA form, the CDR3 reads TGTGCCAGCAGCCGGGACAGGAACTATGGCTACACCTTC. This translates into CASSRDRNYGYTF.

The genes are TRBV5-1 and TRBJ2-3; no definite D call. Trimming shortened V by 1 base and J by 2 bases, and 11 bases separated the two germline ends. The CDR3 runs to 15 residues. Germline CDR1 SGHRS, CDR2 YFSETQ. The DNA of the CDR3 is TGCGCCAGCAGCTTGAGTGGTCAGACCACAGATACGCAGTATTTT. Protein: CASSLSGQTTDTQYF. The variable domain in full, with the rest retrieved from reference TRBV5-1 and TRBJ2-3, is KAGVTQTPRYLIKTRGQQVTLSCSPISGHRSVSWYQQTPGQGLQFLFEYFSETQRNKGNFPGRFSGRQFSNSRSEMNVSTLELGDSALYLCASSLSGQTTDTQYFGPGTRLTVL.

This clonotype showed up many times. The chain carries TRBV7-8 and TRBJ2-4; no reliable D call. Germline CDR1 reads SGHVS; CDR2 reads FQNEAQ. V was pared by 0 bases and J by 2 bases, with 14 bases between. The CDR3 runs 17 residues. CDR3 bases: TGTGCCAGCAGCTTAGCTCGTAGGATCGATCCCAAAAACATTCAGTACTTC. Residues: CASSLARRIDPKNIQYF. The whole variable domain, remainder taken from reference TRBV7-8 and TRBJ2-4, is GAGVSQSPRYKVAKRGQDVALRCDPISGHVSLFWYQQALGQGPEFLTYFQNEAQLDKSGLPSDRFFAERPEGSVSTLKIQRTQQEDSAVYLCASSLARRIDPKNIQYFGAGTRLSVL.

This clonotype was seen a handful of times. The chain recombines TRBV12-5 with TRBJ2-1; possible D gene TRBD1, 6 bases. The CDR3 contains 12 residues. The germline V gene has CDR1 LGHNT and CDR2 FRNRAP. V lost 5 bases to trimming and J lost 10 bases, with 12 bases between them. The CDR3 DNA is TGTGCTAGTGGTCCTCAGGGGTACGAGCAGTTCTTC. It codes for CASGPQGYEQFF.

This clonotype was seen at least ten times. V is TRBV6-5 and J is TRBJ2-5; tentatively, D is TRBD2 (5 bases). CDR3 length: 13 amino acids. CDR1 MNHEY and CDR2 SVGAGI come from the germline V gene. Deletions cut 5 bases from V and 1 base from J, with 8 bases between. For the CDR3, the DNA is TGTGCCAGCAGTGACTACTCCCAAGAGACCCAGTACTTC. This codes for CASSDYSQETQYF.

This clonotype was recorded many times. This chain links TRBV4-2 with TRBJ2-5; 13 positions match TRBD2. Per the germline V gene, CDR1 is LGHNA and CDR2 is YNFKEQ. J gave up 3 bases and V 4 bases, and 2 bases lay outside the gene matches. The CDR3 contains 15 residues. This chain's CDR3 is CASSLGLAGKETQYF. DNA for the CDR3: TGTGCCAGCAGCCTGGGACTAGCGGGAAAAGAGACCCAGTACTTC.

This clonotype was counted many times. This chain joins TRBV7-2 and TRBJ2-7; 10 bases match TRBD1. CDR1 and CDR2 (germline): SGHTA, FQGNSA. The ends lost 8 bases at V and 3 bases at J; junction bases unmatched: 13. The CDR3 is 16 amino acids. The DNA of the CDR3 is TGTGCCAGCCGATTTTCCGGACAGGGGGGGTACTACGAGCAGTACTTC. Translating gives CASRFSGQGGYYEQYF.